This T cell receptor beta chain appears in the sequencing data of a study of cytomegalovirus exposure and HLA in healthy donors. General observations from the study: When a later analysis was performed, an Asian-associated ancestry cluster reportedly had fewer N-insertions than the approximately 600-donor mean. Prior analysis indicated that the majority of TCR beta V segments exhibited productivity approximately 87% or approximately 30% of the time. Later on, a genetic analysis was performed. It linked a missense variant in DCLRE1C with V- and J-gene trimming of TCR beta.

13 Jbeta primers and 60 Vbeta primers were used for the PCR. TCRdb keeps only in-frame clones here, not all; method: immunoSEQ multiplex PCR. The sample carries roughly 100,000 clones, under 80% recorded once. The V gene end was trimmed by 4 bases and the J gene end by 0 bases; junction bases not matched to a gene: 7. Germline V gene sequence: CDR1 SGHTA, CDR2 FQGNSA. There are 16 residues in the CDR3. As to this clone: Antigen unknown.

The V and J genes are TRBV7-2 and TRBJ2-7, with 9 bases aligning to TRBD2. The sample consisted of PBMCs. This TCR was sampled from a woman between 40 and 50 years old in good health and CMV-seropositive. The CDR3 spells CASSWLAGVNSYEQYF. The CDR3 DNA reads TGTGCCAGCAGCTGGTTAGCGGGAGTGAACTCCTACGAGCAGTACTTC. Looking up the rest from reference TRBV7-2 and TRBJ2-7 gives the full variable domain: GAGVSQSPSNKVTEKGKDVELRCDPISGHTALYWYRQSLGQGLEFLIYFQGNSAPDKSGLPSDRFSAERTGGSVSTLTIQRTQQEDSAVYLCASSWLAGVNSYEQYFGPGTRLTVT.